This T cell receptor beta chain stems from a study of CD8 T cells in ankylosing spondylitis listed by TCRdb under 2017. Concerning the study at large: The study set out to find disease-linked TCR variants by profiling T cell receptor beta repertoires in ankylosing spondylitis patients and healthy donors. In total, the full study cohort was made up of 108 healthy donors and about two dozen ankylosing spondylitis patients. Samples of peripheral blood were taken, and for ankylosing spondylitis patients, synovial fluid was collected as well. What the study reported, not specific to this receptor: Some motif variants had previously been reported in the synovial fluid and blood of reactive arthritis patients, which suggests shared mechanisms of disease initiation. Blood from ankylosing spondylitis patients appeared to be characterized by a TCR beta motif composed of under 10 highly homologous amino acid variants. A CD8+ phenotype was shown by the disease-linked clones, which were found at relatively low frequencies in peripheral blood. According to the report, matched synovial fluid samples from ankylosing spondylitis patients were significantly enriched for the disease-linked clones.

Sequencing instrument: Illumina HiSeq 2500. Quantitative 5'-RACE with molecular barcodes was used to prepare TCR beta libraries. The original pipeline was this. Disease-linked TCR variants were identified with a new computational method built on a probabilistic model of VDJ rearrangement. The public reads were run again by TCRdb, first through fastp at Q25 and then through MiXCR, and only productive beta chains were kept. Under each unique CDR3 protein, matching rows form one entry showing the most common genes and DNA. TCRdb, rather than the study authors, made the V and J calls. The sample data list just under 95,000 distinct CDR3 sequences, and about 8.8% of these were observed just once. The ten largest clones add up to just over 5% of the sample. This clonotype was seen more than once but under ten times. Its antigen is unknown. The sample holds no much larger clone one base away, and base qualities are not on file.

The CDR3 runs 15 amino acids, cysteine and phenylalanine included. CDR3 DNA is the only sequence kept; it has 45 bases, read in frame from the first base. Looking up the germline V gene (reference sequence) yields CDR1 SEHNR and CDR2 FQNEAQ. Trimming at the junction amounts to 5 bases on V and 6 bases on J, and the germline ends lie 17 bases apart. The chain is assembled from TRBV7-9 and TRBJ2-1; TRBD1 is possibly the D segment (7 matching bases). The receptor was derived from a male donor with ankylosing spondylitis or in good health (not recorded which). Sequenced material: blood, either unsorted or a sorted T cell fraction (not recorded which). CDR3 sequence: CASSQGGFQFNEQFF. The nucleotides are TGTGCCAGCAGCCAGGGGGGCTTTCAGTTCAATGAGCAGTTCTTC. Extended through the reference TRBV7-9 and TRBJ2-1 proteins, this CDR3 yields the full variable domain: DTGVSQNPRHKITKRGQNVTFRCDPISEHNRLYWYRQTLGQGPEFLTYFQNEAQLEKSRLLSDRFSAERPKGSFSTLEIQRTEQGDSAMYLCASSQGGFQFNEQFFGPGTRLTVL.